This T cell receptor (beta chain) was obtained from a study of tumor-infiltrating lymphocytes in oesophageal squamous cell carcinoma. V lost 11 bases, J lost 3 bases, and 12 bases stayed unmatched. The CDR3 covers 15 residues. CDR1 and CDR2 (germline): MDHEN, SYDVKM. TCRdb used MiXCR to reprocess the PCR reads, holding one entry per CDR3 protein. The table has 20,000 to 25,000 distinct CDR3 sequences, around 37% seen once. This clonotype was counted many times. This clonotype was sampled from a female donor with esophageal squamous cell carcinoma. The genes are TRBV28 and TRBJ2-3; the match to TRBD1 covers 9 bases. Sequences were obtained from esophageal tumor tissue. CDR3 DNA: TGTGCCCACTCCGGGACAGGGAGTAGAACAGATACGCAGTATTTT. Translated: CAHSGTGSRTDTQYF.